The source of this T cell receptor (beta chain) is a study of OX40 agonist ivuxolimab in advanced cancers. Study as a whole: Administration of intravenous ivuxolimab to patients occurred every 2 weeks at 0.01 to 10 mg/kg.

CDR1 and CDR2 from the germline V gene are SGHAT and FQNNGV. Trimming cost V 1 base and J 3 bases; bases outside gene matches: 3. CDR3 length equals 15 residues. Profiling relied on immunoSEQ multiplex PCR, and the TCRdb table lists in-frame clones only, not all of them. The table shows 84,000 or so clones, with nearly 95% occurring only once. General observations from the study: At 0.1 to 3.0 mg/kg, clonal expansion of CD4+ and CD8+ blood T cells had occurred by week 6. Relative to CD4+, CD8+ T cells held more expanded clones on average.

Blood was sampled at baseline, cycle 4 day 1, and cycle 7 day 1. Regarding this clone: Its antigen is undetermined.

The clonotype originates from an adult with an advanced solid tumor such as melanoma, head and neck, liver or kidney cancer. V and J are TRBV11-2 and TRBJ1-2, with TRBD1 matching over 9 bases. The sample was CD4+ or CD8+ T cells sorted from blood, taken in a trial of the OX40 agonist ivuxolimab. The CDR3 is CASSLVGQGYYGYTF. Written as DNA, the CDR3 is TGTGCCAGCAGCTTAGTGGGACAGGGTTACTATGGCTACACCTTC.